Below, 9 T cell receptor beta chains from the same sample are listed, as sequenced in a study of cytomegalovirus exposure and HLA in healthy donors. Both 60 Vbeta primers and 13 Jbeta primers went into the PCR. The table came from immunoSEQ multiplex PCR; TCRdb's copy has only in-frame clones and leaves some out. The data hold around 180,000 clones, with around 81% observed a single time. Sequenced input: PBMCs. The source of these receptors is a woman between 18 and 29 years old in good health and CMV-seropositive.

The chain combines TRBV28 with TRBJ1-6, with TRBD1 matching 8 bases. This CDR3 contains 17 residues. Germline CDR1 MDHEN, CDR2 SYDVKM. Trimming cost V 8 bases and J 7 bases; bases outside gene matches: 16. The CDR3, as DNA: TGTGCCAGCCGAATATTCGGACAGGGAACCTTCAATTCACCCCTCCACTTT. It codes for CASRIFGQGTFNSPLHF.

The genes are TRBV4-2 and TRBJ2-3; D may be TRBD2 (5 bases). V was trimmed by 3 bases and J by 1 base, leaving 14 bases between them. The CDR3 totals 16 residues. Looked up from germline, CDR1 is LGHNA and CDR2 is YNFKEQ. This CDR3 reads CASSQDAGRGTDTQYF. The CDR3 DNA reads TGTGCCAGCAGCCAGGATGCCGGGCGGGGCACAGATACGCAGTATTTT.

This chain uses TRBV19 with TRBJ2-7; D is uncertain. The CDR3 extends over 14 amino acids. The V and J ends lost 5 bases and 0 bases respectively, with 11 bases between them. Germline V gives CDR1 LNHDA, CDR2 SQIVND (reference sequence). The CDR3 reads CASSLQPDSYEQYF. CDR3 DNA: TGTGCCAGTAGTTTACAGCCGGACTCCTACGAGCAGTACTTC.

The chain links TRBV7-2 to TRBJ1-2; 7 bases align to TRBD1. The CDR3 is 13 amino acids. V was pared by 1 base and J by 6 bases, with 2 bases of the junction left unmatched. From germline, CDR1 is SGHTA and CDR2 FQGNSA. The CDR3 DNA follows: TGTGCCAGCAGCTTAGGACAGGGCCATGGCTACACCTTC. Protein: CASSLGQGHGYTF. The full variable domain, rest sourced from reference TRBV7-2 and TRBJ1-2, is GAGVSQSPSNKVTEKGKDVELRCDPISGHTALYWYRQSLGQGLEFLIYFQGNSAPDKSGLPSDRFSAERTGGSVSTLTIQRTQQEDSAVYLCASSLGQGHGYTFGSGTRLTVV.

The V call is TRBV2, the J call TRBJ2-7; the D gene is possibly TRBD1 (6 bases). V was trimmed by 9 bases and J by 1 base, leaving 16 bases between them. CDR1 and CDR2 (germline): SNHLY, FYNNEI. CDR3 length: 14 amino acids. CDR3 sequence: CARAKTGASYEQYF. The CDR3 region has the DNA TGTGCCAGGGCTAAGACAGGCGCTTCCTACGAGCAGTACTTC. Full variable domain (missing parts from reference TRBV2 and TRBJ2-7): EPEVTQTPSHQVTQMGQEVILRCVPISNHLYFYWYRQILGQKVEFLVSFYNNEISEKSEIFDDQFSVERPDGSNFTLKIRSTKLEDSAMYFCARAKTGASYEQYFGPGTRLTVT.

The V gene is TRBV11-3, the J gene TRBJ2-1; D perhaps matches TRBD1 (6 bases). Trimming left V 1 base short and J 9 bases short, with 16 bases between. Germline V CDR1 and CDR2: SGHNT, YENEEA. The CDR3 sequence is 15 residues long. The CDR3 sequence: CASSLGSGEGSEQFF. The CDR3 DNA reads TGTGCCAGCAGCTTAGGGTCAGGGGAAGGGAGTGAGCAGTTCTTC.

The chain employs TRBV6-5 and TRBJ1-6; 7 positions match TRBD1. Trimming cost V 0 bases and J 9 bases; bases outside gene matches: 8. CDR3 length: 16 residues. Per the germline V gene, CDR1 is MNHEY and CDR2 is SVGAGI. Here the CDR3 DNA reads TGTGCCAGCAGTTACTCGGCAGGGGGATTCGGTTCACCCCTCCACTTT. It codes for CASSYSAGGFGSPLHF.

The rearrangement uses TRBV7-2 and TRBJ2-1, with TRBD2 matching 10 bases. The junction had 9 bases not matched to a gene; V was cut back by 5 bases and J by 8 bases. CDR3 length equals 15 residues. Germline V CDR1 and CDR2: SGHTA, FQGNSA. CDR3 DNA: TGTGCCAGCAGCAGACTACCGGGACTAGCGTATGAGCAGTTCTTC. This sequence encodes CASSRLPGLAYEQFF.

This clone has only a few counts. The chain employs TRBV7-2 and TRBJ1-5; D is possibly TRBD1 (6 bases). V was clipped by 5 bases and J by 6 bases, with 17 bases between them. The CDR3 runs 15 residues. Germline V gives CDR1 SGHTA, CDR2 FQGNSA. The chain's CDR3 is CASSPQQGMFQPQHF. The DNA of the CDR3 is TGTGCCAGCAGCCCCCAACAGGGAATGTTTCAGCCCCAGCATTTT.